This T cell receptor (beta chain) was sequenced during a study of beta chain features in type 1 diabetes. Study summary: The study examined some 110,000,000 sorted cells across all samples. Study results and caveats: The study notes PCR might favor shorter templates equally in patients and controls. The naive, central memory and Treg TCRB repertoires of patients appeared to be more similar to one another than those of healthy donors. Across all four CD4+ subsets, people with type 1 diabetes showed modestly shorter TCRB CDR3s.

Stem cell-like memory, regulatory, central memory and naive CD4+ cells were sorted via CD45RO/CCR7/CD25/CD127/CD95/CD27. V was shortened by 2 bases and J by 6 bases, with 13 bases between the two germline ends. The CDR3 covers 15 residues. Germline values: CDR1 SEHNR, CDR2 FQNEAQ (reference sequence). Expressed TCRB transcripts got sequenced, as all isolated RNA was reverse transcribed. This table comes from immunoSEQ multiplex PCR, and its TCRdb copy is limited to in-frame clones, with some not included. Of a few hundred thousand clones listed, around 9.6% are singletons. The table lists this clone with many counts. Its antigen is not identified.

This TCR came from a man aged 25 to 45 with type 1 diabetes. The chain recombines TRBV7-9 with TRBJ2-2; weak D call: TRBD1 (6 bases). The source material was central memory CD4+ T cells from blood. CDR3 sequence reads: CASSLTNRVPGELFF. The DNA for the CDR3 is TGTGCCAGCAGCTTAACAAACAGGGTCCCCGGGGAGCTGTTTTTT.